This entry lists 30 T cell receptor beta chains sequenced from one sample in a study of T cell responses to AZD1222 COVID-19 vaccine. This table comes from immunoSEQ multiplex PCR, and its TCRdb copy is limited to in-frame clones, with some not included. Of 160,000 or so clones detected, roughly 90% appear once; the ten largest clones hold 4.3%. The sample was peripheral blood, taken 28 days after the second AZD1222 dose. The receptors were gathered from an adult who received the AZD1222 COVID-19 vaccine.

DNA of the CDR3: TGTGCCAGCTCACCAAGTCGAGGGGGGACTGAAGCTTTCTTT. It translates to CASSPSRGGTEAFF. The chain carries TRBV18 and TRBJ1-1, with D possibly being TRBD1 (6 bases). Germline assignment: CDR1 KGHSH and CDR2 LQKENI. Trimming stripped 2 bases from V and 5 bases from J, with 12 bases between. CDR3 length: 14 residues.

The V and J genes are TRBV20-1 and TRBJ1-3; D ambiguous. The CDR3 runs to 15 residues. Germline V gene data show CDR1 as DFQATT and CDR2 as SNEGSKA (reference sequence). Deletions cut 3 bases from V and 0 bases from J, with 12 bases between. The CDR3 is CSASVDISSGNTIYF. DNA for the CDR3: TGCAGTGCTAGTGTGGATATCAGCTCTGGAAACACCATATATTTT.

Of note for this clone: One end of the junction fails to match germline, which may point to a read error. This sequence joins TRBV9 and TRBJ1-1; no firm D call. The CDR3 spans 16 residues. Germline V gene data show CDR1 as SGDLS and CDR2 as YYNGEE. The CDR3 DNA reads TGTGCCAACAGCGTAGGCCCAGCGGTGTCCCGCACTGAAGCTTTCTTT. It translates to CANSVGPAVSRTEAFF.

The chain employs TRBV30 and TRBJ2-3; D is uncertain. There are 12 residues in the CDR3. The ends were cut back, 5 bases at V and 0 bases at J, with 6 bases in the middle. CDR1 and CDR2 from the germline V gene are GTSNPN and SVGIG (reference sequence). CDR3 DNA sequence: TGTGCCTGGGGCCAGAGCACAGATACGCAGTATTTT. Translation: CAWGQSTDTQYF.

This rearrangement joins TRBV2 to TRBJ2-2, with 7 nucleotides matching TRBD1. Trimming at V came to 5 bases and at J to 6 bases, leaving 9 bases not matched to a gene. This CDR3 comprises 15 residues. Germline V gene data show CDR1 as SNHLY and CDR2 as FYNNEI. The CDR3 protein is CASSLQGSIAGELFF. The CDR3 bases are TGTGCCAGCAGTTTACAGGGGAGTATAGCCGGGGAGCTGTTTTTT.

This chain joins TRBV6-5 and TRBJ2-3; 7 nucleotides align to TRBD2. The CDR3 has 14 amino acids. In germline, CDR1 is MNHEY, CDR2 SVGAGI. J was trimmed by 2 bases and V by 8 bases; bases with no gene match: 7. The CDR3 sequence: CASVRGLSTDTQYF. The CDR3 DNA reads as TGTGCCAGCGTCCGGGGACTATCCACAGATACGCAGTATTTT.

The chain recombines TRBV5-1 with TRBJ1-2, with unresolved D. The CDR3 is 14 residues long. V was clipped by 0 bases and J by 4 bases, with 10 bases between them. CDR1 is SGHRS and CDR2 is YFSETQ in the germline V gene. CDR3 residues: CASSLVGSGYGYTF. CDR3 nucleotides: TGCGCCAGCAGCTTGGTAGGGTCCGGCTATGGCTACACCTTC.

The rearrangement links TRBV10-3 to TRBJ1-1; 7 bases line up with TRBD1. Germline V gives CDR1 ENHRY, CDR2 SYGVKD. Unmatched junction bases numbered 10, after V lost 6 bases and J lost 0 bases. The CDR3 is 16 residues long. The CDR3 bases are TGTGCCATCAGCGCTGGGACAGAGCGGATGAACACTGAAGCTTTCTTT. Amino acid sequence: CAISAGTERMNTEAFF.

A word on this clone: An end of the junction does not agree with germline; a read error may underlie this. This chain uses TRBV7-2 with TRBJ1-3; 7 bases agree with TRBD1. Per germline, CDR1 SGHTA and CDR2 FQGNSA. This CDR3 has 16 residues. CDR3 DNA: TGTGCCAGCAGCATAGCGGGACAGATCGCAGGAAACACCATATATTTT. Residues: CASSIAGQIAGNTIYF.

This clone was seen once. J is TRBJ2-4 and V is TRBV30; either TRBD1 or TRBD2 may fit D (5 bases each). The CDR3 consists of 13 residues. Trimming shortened V by 1 base and J by 8 bases, and 12 bases separated the two germline ends. The germline CDR1 and CDR2 sequences are GTSNPN and SVGIG (reference sequence). The CDR3 DNA sequence: TGTGCCTGGAGTGAAGTTGAGGGACACATTCAGTACTTC. It codes for CAWSEVEGHIQYF.

The chain is built from TRBV19 and TRBJ2-1, with 7 bases aligning to TRBD2. J lost 8 bases, V lost 5 bases, and 6 bases had no gene match. This CDR3 spans 13 amino acids. Germline V gene lookup returns CDR1 LNHDA and CDR2 SQIVND (reference sequence). CDR3 loop: CASSLRTSHEQFF. CDR3 nucleotide sequence: TGTGCCAGTAGTCTACGGACTAGTCATGAGCAGTTCTTC.

The J gene is TRBJ2-1, the V gene TRBV5-6; D perhaps matches TRBD2 (7 bases). V was cut by 0 bases and J by 5 bases, with 12 bases left in between. Germline V lookup: CDR1 SGHDT, CDR2 YYEEEE. CDR3 length equals 15 residues. The CDR3 spells CASSLAGGVDNEQFF. In DNA form, the CDR3 reads TGTGCCAGCAGCTTGGCGGGGGGCGTAGACAATGAGCAGTTCTTC.

This chain uses TRBV7-9 with TRBJ1-1; weak D call: TRBD1 (5 bases). The CDR3 length is 15 residues. Trimming removed 1 base at V and 0 bases at J, with 9 bases between. Germline V gene sequence: CDR1 SEHNR, CDR2 FQNEAQ (reference sequence). CDR3 in DNA: TGTGCCAGCAGCTTAGTCCGGGGCATGAACACTGAAGCTTTCTTT. It specifies CASSLVRGMNTEAFF.

This clone was seen only a few times. The gene calls are TRBV7-8 and TRBJ1-2, with no clear D. V lost 5 bases and J 5 bases, leaving 18 bases between the germline ends. Germline loops: CDR1 SGHVS, CDR2 FQNEAQ. CDR3 length: 15 residues. In DNA form, the CDR3 reads TGTGCCAGCAGCCGCGGACGGACCCAAATTTATGGCTACACCTTC. Its protein product is CASSRGRTQIYGYTF.

This clone was detected ten times or more. Other DNA sequences in this sample translate to the same CDR3. V usage is TRBV30 and J usage is TRBJ1-5; D gene uncertain. CDR3 length equals 13 residues. The V gene's germline CDR1 is GTSNPN and CDR2 SVGIG (reference sequence). Trimming took off 3 bases at V and 4 bases at J, with 10 bases between the two ends. CDR3 sequence: CAWSSLGNQPQHF. CDR3 sequence (DNA): TGTGCCTGGAGCTCATTAGGGAATCAGCCCCAGCATTTT.

The V and J genes are TRBV3-1 (or the pseudogene TRBV3-2) and TRBJ2-1; the D is unclear. The CDR3 spans 16 residues. With 3 bases removed from V and 2 bases from J, the gap between germline ends came to 14 bases. Germline V gene data show CDR1 as LGHDT and CDR2 as YNNKEL (reference sequence). The CDR3 region has the DNA TGTGCCAGCAGCCAGGGGAACGCGCAGACCTACAATGAGCAGTTCTTC. This codes for CASSQGNAQTYNEQFF.

The V gene is TRBV7-8, the J gene TRBJ1-2; TRBD1 agrees at 10 bases. Trimming cost V 0 bases and J 7 bases; bases outside gene matches: 11. This CDR3 region has 17 residues. Germline CDR1 and CDR2: SGHVS and FQNEAQ. CDR3 sequence: CASSLARIDRGQGGYTF. The CDR3 bases are TGTGCCAGCAGCTTAGCGCGGATCGACAGGGGGCAAGGTGGCTACACCTTC. Combining the CDR3 with reference TRBV7-8 and TRBJ1-2 gives the whole variable domain GAGVSQSPRYKVAKRGQDVALRCDPISGHVSLFWYQQALGQGPEFLTYFQNEAQLDKSGLPSDRFFAERPEGSVSTLKIQRTQQEDSAVYLCASSLARIDRGQGGYTFGSGTRLTVV.

This chain links TRBV18 with TRBJ1-1; D is ambiguous. The CDR3 length is 15 residues. V lost 3 bases to trimming and J lost 6 bases, with 17 bases between them. Per germline, CDR1 KGHSH and CDR2 LQKENI. CDR3 protein: CASSPYSGSIAEAFF. The CDR3 DNA follows: TGTGCCAGCTCACCCTACAGTGGAAGTATCGCTGAAGCTTTCTTT.

The gene calls are TRBV15 and TRBJ1-6, with D unclear. Trimming removed 6 bases at V and 7 bases at J, with 10 bases between. This CDR3 has 13 amino acids. The V gene's germline CDR1 is LNHNV and CDR2 YYDKDF (reference sequence). DNA of the CDR3: TGTGCCACCAGTGGCGGGGAGAATTCACCCCTCCACTTT. Its translation: CATSGGENSPLHF.

V usage is TRBV5-1 and J usage is TRBJ1-1; no clear D. CDR1 SGHRS and CDR2 YFSETQ come from the germline V gene. This CDR3 region has 14 residues. V lost 0 bases, J lost 2 bases, and 8 bases lay in between. CDR3 amino acids: CASSLVPVNTEAFF. For the CDR3, the DNA is TGCGCCAGCAGCTTGGTGCCAGTCAACACTGAAGCTTTCTTT. The whole variable domain, filled in from reference TRBV5-1 and TRBJ1-1, reads KAGVTQTPRYLIKTRGQQVTLSCSPISGHRSVSWYQQTPGQGLQFLFEYFSETQRNKGNFPGRFSGRQFSNSRSEMNVSTLELGDSALYLCASSLVPVNTEAFFGQGTRLTVV.

V usage is TRBV3-1 (or the pseudogene TRBV3-2) and J usage is TRBJ1-6, with D possibly being TRBD1 (5 bases). Germline V gene sequence: CDR1 LGHDT, CDR2 YNNKEL (reference sequence). The germline V and J ends were trimmed by 2 bases and 9 bases, with 11 bases remaining between them. The CDR3 spans 14 residues. Here the CDR3 reads CASSQLGEFSPLHF. The DNA of the CDR3 is TGTGCCAGCAGCCAATTAGGGGAATTTTCACCCCTCCACTTT.

The genes are TRBV6-2 or TRBV6-3 and TRBJ1-6; D is unresolved. CDR1 is MNHEY and CDR2 is SVGEGT in the germline V gene. Trimming stripped 2 bases from V and 7 bases from J, with 12 bases between. CDR3 length: 15 residues. The DNA for the CDR3 is TGTGCCAGCAGTTACCACTGGGCCGTGAATTCACCCCTCCACTTT. It translates to CASSYHWAVNSPLHF.

The chain combines TRBV19 with TRBJ2-2, with D perhaps TRBD2 (7 bases). Germline V gene sequence: CDR1 LNHDA, CDR2 SQIVND (reference sequence). CDR3 size: 14 residues. V was cut by 7 bases and J by 2 bases, with 11 bases left in between. CDR3 in amino acids: CASMAGANTGELFF. CDR3 DNA sequence: TGTGCCAGTATGGCGGGGGCCAACACCGGGGAGCTGTTTTTT.

This clone was counted only a few times. This chain connects TRBV7-9 to TRBJ2-5; D possibly uses TRBD1 or TRBD2 (5 bases each). The CDR3 runs 13 residues. The germline V and J ends were trimmed by 5 bases and 5 bases, with 12 bases remaining between them. The germline gives CDR1 SEHNR, CDR2 FQNEAQ (reference sequence). Here the CDR3 reads CASSPGTRETQYF. CDR3 bases: TGTGCCAGCAGCCCGGGGACCCGGGAGACCCAGTACTTC. The whole variable domain, remainder taken from reference TRBV7-9 and TRBJ2-5, is DTGVSQNPRHKITKRGQNVTFRCDPISEHNRLYWYRQTLGQGPEFLTYFQNEAQLEKSRLLSDRFSAERPKGSFSTLEIQRTEQGDSAMYLCASSPGTRETQYFGPGTRLLVL.

The chain employs TRBV6-5 and TRBJ1-5; maybe TRBD1 (6 bases). V was clipped by 6 bases and J by 3 bases, with 9 bases between them. This CDR3 contains 13 residues. From germline, CDR1 is MNHEY and CDR2 SVGAGI. The CDR3, as DNA: TGTGCCAGCAGGAGGACAGTCAATCAGCCCCAGCATTTT. This sequence encodes CASRRTVNQPQHF.

The rearrangement joins TRBV15 to TRBJ1-5; TRBD1 matches at 9 bases. Per germline, CDR1 LNHNV and CDR2 YYDKDF (reference sequence). With 3 bases clipped from V and 6 bases from J, the junction kept 9 bases outside the gene matches. The CDR3 spans 16 residues. CDR3 residues: CATSRGGTGFGQPQHF. The DNA for the CDR3 is TGTGCCACCAGCAGGGGAGGGACAGGGTTCGGTCAGCCCCAGCATTTT.

This rearrangement joins TRBV29-1 to TRBJ2-7; TRBD1 is a possible D gene (5 bases). Germline CDR1 reads SQVTM; CDR2 reads ANQGSEA. The length of the CDR3 is 13 residues. V was trimmed by 4 bases and J by 6 bases, leaving 16 bases between them. CDR3 region: CSVVAQTQGEQYF. The CDR3 DNA reads as TGCAGCGTTGTGGCGCAGACTCAGGGCGAGCAGTACTTC.

CDR3 sequence: CASSLDRGDIHYTF. The CDR3 DNA reads as TGTGCCAGCAGCCTTGACAGGGGGGATATTCACTACACCTTC. The chain links TRBV7-2 to TRBJ1-2; TRBD1 matches at 9 bases. The trim removed 5 bases at V and 10 bases at J, leaving 11 bases unmatched. Germline V CDR1 and CDR2: SGHTA, FQGNSA. This CDR3 spans 14 amino acids.

The chain combines TRBV7-2 with TRBJ2-3; tentatively, D is TRBD1 or TRBD2 (5 bases each). Trimming pared 5 bases from V and 2 bases from J, leaving 14 bases between. This CDR3 has 15 amino acids. Per germline, CDR1 SGHTA and CDR2 FQGNSA. Here the CDR3 reads CASSGRDGATDTQYF. Here the CDR3 DNA reads TGTGCCAGCAGCGGCCGGGACGGAGCCACAGATACGCAGTATTTT.

The chain links TRBV27 to TRBJ1-3; no clear D. The CDR3 spans 18 residues. The ends were cut back, 2 bases at V and 0 bases at J, with 17 bases in the middle. Germline V gene data show CDR1 as MNHEY and CDR2 as SMNVEV (reference sequence). CDR3 in DNA: TGTGCCAGCAGTTTAGTTTTTAGTAACAGTTCCTCTGGAAACACCATATATTTT. Translated: CASSLVFSNSSSGNTIYF.